Shown below are 28 T cell receptor beta chains from a single sample sequenced in a study of regulatory T cells in long-lasting Graves disease (TCRdb year 2021). Taken with the paper, the label for time point translates to: newly diagnosed GD, antithyroid drugs for less than 3 months. RNA was extracted from PBMCs in TRIzol for both TCR sequencing and RNA sequencing. Library method: multiplex PCR. The sequencing machine was an Illumina HiSeq 4000. To build TCR beta libraries, CDR3 regions were amplified by Arm-PCR using iRepertoire HTBI primers. Clones were called with MiXCR by TCRdb after fastp trimmed the public reads at Q25, and only in-frame beta chains were retained. Rows merge per CDR3 protein into single entries with the most common DNA and genes. The sample has about 620,000 distinct CDR3 sequences on record, less than 20% of them singletons. The ten top clones hold roughly 18% of the sample.

In addition, the sample was reused for a study of T cells in Graves' hyperthyroidism and ophthalmopathy.

Sequenced here: peripheral blood mononuclear cells (PBMCs), sampled at new diagnosis, from a patient treated with antithyroid drugs. The source of these receptors is a woman in her 30s with Graves disease. Donor details come from another sample of the same person, matched by shared clones.

This clonotype was counted ten times or more. The chain has TRBV5-1 and TRBJ1-2; 9 nucleotides line up with TRBD1. V was pared by 2 bases and J by 8 bases, with 16 bases of the junction left unmatched. Germline CDR1 reads SGHRS; CDR2 reads YFSETQ. The CDR3 spans 17 residues. The CDR3 region has the DNA TGCGCCAGCAGCTTAGCCCGGACAGGGGATAACGTTGGCGGCTACACCTTC. Its protein product is CASSLARTGDNVGGYTF. Full variable domain (missing parts from reference TRBV5-1 and TRBJ1-2): KAGVTQTPRYLIKTRGQQVTLSCSPISGHRSVSWYQQTPGQGLQFLFEYFSETQRNKGNFPGRFSGRQFSNSRSEMNVSTLELGDSALYLCASSLARTGDNVGGYTFGSGTRLTVV.

The chain has TRBV18 and TRBJ1-1, with D maybe TRBD1 (6 bases). The CDR3 has 18 residues. Trimming took 1 base from V and 5 from J, leaving 23 bases between them. Germline V gives CDR1 KGHSH, CDR2 LQKENI. CDR3: CASSPLVGQGRGLTEAFF. The CDR3 DNA sequence: TGTGCCAGCTCACCACTCGTAGGGCAGGGGCGCGGATTGACTGAAGCTTTCTTT.

This clonotype was detected only once. The chain has TRBV27 and TRBJ1-4, with D maybe TRBD1 (5 bases). Germline V gene lookup returns CDR1 MNHEY and CDR2 SMNVEV (reference sequence). V lost 5 bases and J lost 8, with 27 bases in between. The CDR3 sequence is 18 residues long. The CDR3, as DNA: TGTGCCAGCAGTCCTGACTTAATCGGCCTCGGGGGGGACGAAAAACTGTTTTTT. The encoded protein is CASSPDLIGLGGDEKLFF.

CDR3 in DNA: TGTGCCACCAGCGGAAGCGGGACTAGCGGGAGTAAGGGTGAGCAGTTCTTC. Translating gives CATSGSGTSGSKGEQFF. The J gene is TRBJ2-1, the V gene TRBV15; 14 bases line up with TRBD2. V shed 5 bases, J shed 9 bases, and the junction held 12 bases outside the gene matches. CDR1 and CDR2 (germline): LNHNV, YYDKDF (reference sequence). The CDR3 totals 17 residues.

Only a few counts were recorded for this clonotype. This chain links TRBV29-1 with TRBJ1-2, with D unresolved. The CDR3 runs 14 residues. Germline assignment: CDR1 SQVTM and CDR2 ANQGSEA. V lost 4 bases, J lost 6 bases, and 18 bases lay in between. The CDR3 sequence is CSVGVTDGSDGYTF. CDR3 DNA: TGCAGCGTTGGAGTCACGGACGGCTCCGATGGCTACACCTTC.

The chain couples TRBV9 to TRBJ1-3, with a tentative D call TRBD1 (5 bases). Germline assignment: CDR1 SGDLS and CDR2 YYNGEE. This CDR3 has 13 residues. Trimming cost V 8 bases and J 5 bases, with 14 bases left between them. The CDR3 sequence is CARGLGARNTIYF. DNA for the CDR3: TGTGCCAGGGGTCTTGGGGCGCGAAACACCATATATTTT.

As concerns this clonotype: The junction departs from the called germline gene at one end, perhaps through a read error. This sequence joins TRBV6-1 and TRBJ1-5, with TRBD1 matching over 9 bases. Germline loops: CDR1 MNHNS, CDR2 SASEGT. This CDR3 has 14 residues. The CDR3 DNA is TGTGCCGGCAGTCCCGGACAGGGGTGGCAGCCCCAGCATTTT. Translated: CAGSPGQGWQPQHF.

The chain uses TRBV6-1 and TRBJ1-5; 11 bases line up with TRBD1. Germline lookup yields CDR1 MNHNS and CDR2 SASEGT. The CDR3 is 18 amino acids. J was trimmed by 2 bases and V by 7 bases; bases with no gene match: 13. Written as DNA, the CDR3 is TGTGCCAGCACCCAAGGGACAGGGGGGTCCTTGGGCAATCAGCCCCAGCATTTT. Encoded protein: CASTQGTGGSLGNQPQHF.

The V call is TRBV15, the J call TRBJ2-5, with TRBD2 identical over 11 bases. Germline values: CDR1 LNHNV, CDR2 YYDKDF (reference sequence). The CDR3 has 15 amino acids. V was pared by 4 bases and J by 4 bases, with 5 bases of the junction left unmatched. This CDR3 is CATSTLAGEGETQYF. The CDR3, as DNA: TGTGCCACCAGCACACTAGCGGGAGAGGGAGAGACCCAGTACTTC.

This clonotype occurred many times. The chain uses TRBV2 and TRBJ1-3; D is uncertain. CDR1 is SNHLY and CDR2 is FYNNEI in the germline V gene. V gave up 7 bases and J gave up 0 bases, with 13 bases separating them. The CDR3 has 15 residues. For the CDR3, the DNA is TGTGCCAGCAAAGAGGCCGCGACCTCTGGAAACACCATATATTTT. It yields the protein CASKEAATSGNTIYF.

This clonotype was counted only a few times. The V call is TRBV5-1, the J call TRBJ1-4; the match to TRBD1 covers 12 bases. The CDR3 contains 16 residues. CDR1 is SGHRS and CDR2 is YFSETQ in the germline V gene. J gave up 6 bases and V 4 bases, and 7 bases lay outside the gene matches. The CDR3 nucleotides read TGCGCCAGCAGCCCTGGGACAGGGGGCCGCTATGAAAAACTGTTTTTT. Amino acid sequence: CASSPGTGGRYEKLFF.

This clonotype has ten or more counts. The chain employs TRBV2 and TRBJ1-4; D not certain. The germline V gene encodes CDR1 SNHLY and CDR2 FYNNEI. Trimming removed 5 bases at V and 3 bases at J, with 16 bases between. CDR3 length: 16 residues. The CDR3, as DNA: TGTGCCAGCAGTCTGCATACCTCAGCGGCTAATGAAAAACTGTTTTTT. Translation gives CASSLHTSAANEKLFF.

This clonotype was counted at least ten times. The chain couples TRBV7-2 to TRBJ2-7; maybe TRBD2 (5 bases). This CDR3 has 13 amino acids. Germline loops: CDR1 SGHTA, CDR2 FQGNSA. V lost 3 bases and J lost 0, with 6 bases in between. As DNA, the CDR3 is TGTGCCAGCAGCTTCGGGATCTCCTACGAGCAGTACTTC. Residues: CASSFGISYEQYF. The variable domain in full, with the rest retrieved from reference TRBV7-2 and TRBJ2-7, is GAGVSQSPSNKVTEKGKDVELRCDPISGHTALYWYRQSLGQGLEFLIYFQGNSAPDKSGLPSDRFSAERTGGSVSTLTIQRTQQEDSAVYLCASSFGISYEQYFGPGTRLTVT.

This chain connects TRBV7-9 to TRBJ2-7, with TRBD2 matching 9 bases. The CDR3 is 14 residues long. The ends lost 5 bases at V and 4 bases at J; junction bases unmatched: 6. CDR1 is SEHNR, CDR2 FQNEAQ, per germline (reference sequence). The chain's CDR3 is CASSPSGTKYEQYF. CDR3 nucleotides: TGTGCCAGCAGCCCTAGCGGGACAAAATACGAGCAGTACTTC.

This clonotype was detected only a few times. V is TRBV6-1 and J is TRBJ2-1; TRBD2 is a possible D gene (6 bases). V lost 6 bases and J 7 bases, leaving 28 bases between the germline ends. The germline gives CDR1 MNHNS, CDR2 SASEGT. The length of the CDR3 is 18 residues. CDR3 DNA sequence: TGTGCCAGCAGATCTGATAGTGAGACAGTGGGGGGTTCGAATGAGCAGTTCTTC. Amino acids: CASRSDSETVGGSNEQFF.

The chain employs TRBV29-1 and TRBJ2-7, with 7 nucleotides matching TRBD2. The CDR3 sequence is 12 residues long. CDR1 and CDR2 from the germline V gene are SQVTM and ANQGSEA. With V trimmed by 7 bases and J by 4 bases, 7 bases remained unmatched. CDR3 nucleotides: TGCAGCGGGGCTAGCGGATCTTACGAGCAGTACTTC. It codes for CSGASGSYEQYF.

This clonotype was seen many times. This sequence joins TRBV7-3 and TRBJ1-1; a possible D gene is TRBD1 (6 bases). Looked up from germline, CDR1 is SGHTA and CDR2 is FQGTGA. Trimming removed 4 bases at V and 4 bases at J, with 7 bases between. This CDR3 has 12 amino acids. The CDR3 bases are TGTGCCAGCAGCTCGGACAGCACTGAAGCTTTCTTT. It yields the protein CASSSDSTEAFF.

The chain carries TRBV7-9 and TRBJ2-2; either TRBD1 or TRBD2 may fit D (6 bases each). In germline, CDR1 is SEHNR, CDR2 FQNEAQ (reference sequence). CDR3 length equals 16 residues. Trimming removed 5 bases from V and 6 bases from J, with 19 bases in between. The CDR3, as DNA: TGTGCCAGCAGCGTCTACGGGGGCATAAGGTCCGGGGAGCTGTTTTTT. It yields the protein CASSVYGGIRSGELFF.

In its sample, this clonotype was seen many times. The CDR3 loop is CSATLTSGSSTYEQYF. In nucleotides, the CDR3 is TGCAGTGCTACCCTTACTAGCGGGAGTTCCACCTACGAGCAGTACTTC. The chain carries TRBV20-1 and TRBJ2-7; 11 bases are a match to TRBD2. CDR3 length: 16 residues. The junction had 10 bases not matched to a gene; V was cut back by 4 bases and J by 2 bases. The germline CDR1 and CDR2 sequences are DFQATT and SNEGSKA (reference sequence).

In its sample, this clonotype was seen many times. The chain uses TRBV20-1 and TRBJ2-3; the match to TRBD2 covers 8 bases. The CDR3 runs to 14 residues. Trimming removed 6 bases from V and 3 bases from J; junction bases left unmatched: 8. Germline V gives CDR1 DFQATT, CDR2 SNEGSKA (reference sequence). CDR3 DNA sequence: TGCAGTGCCCGAGCGGGAGTGGGGACAGATACGCAGTATTTT. Translation gives CSARAGVGTDTQYF.

The sample holds many counts of this clonotype. The chain combines TRBV2 with TRBJ2-7; either TRBD1 or TRBD2 may supply D (5 bases each). There are 13 residues in the CDR3. V lost 7 bases to trimming and J lost 1 base, with 11 bases between them. Germline CDR1 is SNHLY and CDR2 is FYNNEI. The CDR3 coding sequence is TGTGCCAGCACCGGGGACGGTTCCTACGAGCAGTACTTC. This gives the protein CASTGDGSYEQYF.

The chain is built from TRBV4-1 and TRBJ2-1, with 7 nucleotides matching TRBD1. This CDR3 has 16 amino acids. Germline CDR1 reads MGHRA; CDR2 reads YSYEKL. V trimming: 6 bases; J trimming: 2 bases; junction bases outside the gene matches: 10. CDR3 DNA: TGCGCCAGCAGTTCAGCTCCGGGACAGCCCTACAATGAGCAGTTCTTC. Its translation is CASSSAPGQPYNEQFF.

The genes are TRBV6-5 and TRBJ2-7; D remains unclear. There are 16 residues in the CDR3. V was shortened by 0 bases and J by 2 bases, with 14 bases between the two germline ends. CDR1 is MNHEY and CDR2 is SVGAGI in the germline V gene. CDR3 bases: TGTGCCAGCAGTTACTCAGCGAGCGTCTCTCCCTACGAGCAGTACTTC. As protein: CASSYSASVSPYEQYF.

There are a few counts of this clonotype. The CDR3 here is CAWTANSPLHF. For the CDR3, the DNA is TGTGCCTGGACAGCTAATTCACCCCTCCACTTT. The chain links TRBV30 to TRBJ1-6; D ambiguous. Looked up from germline, CDR1 is GTSNPN and CDR2 is SVGIG (reference sequence). CDR3 size: 11 residues. Trimming took off 4 bases at V and 6 bases at J, with 4 bases between the two ends.

This clonotype was seen repeatedly, ten times or more. The chain carries TRBV6-1 and TRBJ1-5; D possibly corresponds to TRBD1 (6 bases). CDR1 and CDR2 (germline): MNHNS, SASEGT. CDR3 length: 15 amino acids. The V and J ends lost 8 bases and 6 bases respectively, with 20 bases between them. For the CDR3, the DNA is TGTGCCAGCGGAAGAACAGGGCTTCTGAGTCAGCCCCAGCATTTT. This gives the protein CASGRTGLLSQPQHF.

At least ten counts were recorded for this clonotype. The chain couples TRBV5-1 to TRBJ2-3; TRBD2 might be the D (5 bases). V was trimmed by 7 bases and J by 1 base, leaving 13 bases between them. This CDR3 is built from 14 residues. From germline, CDR1 is SGHRS and CDR2 YFSETQ. The CDR3 reads CASRWEYGTDTQYF. Written as DNA, the CDR3 is TGCGCCAGCCGTTGGGAGTATGGCACAGATACGCAGTATTTT.

There are many counts of this clonotype. This chain links TRBV6-1 with TRBJ1-5; D not certain. The CDR3 spans 14 residues. The V end was cut by 6 bases, the J end by 0 bases, with 9 bases between. Germline V gives CDR1 MNHNS, CDR2 SASEGT. The CDR3 loop reads CASRRANSNQPQHF. In DNA, the CDR3 is TGTGCCAGCAGACGCGCGAATAGCAATCAGCCCCAGCATTTT.

The chain carries TRBV3-1 and TRBJ2-2, with a weak D call TRBD1 (5 bases). The CDR3 contains 15 residues. Germline CDR1 is LGHDT and CDR2 is YNNKEL (reference sequence). Trimming left V 2 bases short and J 5 bases short, with 12 bases between. This CDR3 is CASSQSPTGTGELFF. In DNA form, the CDR3 reads TGTGCCAGCAGCCAATCCCCAACAGGAACCGGGGAGCTGTTTTTT.